This T cell receptor beta chain stems from a study of blood T cell repertoires in COVID-19. The V end lost 3 bases, the J end lost 5 bases, and 10 bases lay between the germline ends. Looked up from germline, CDR1 is SGHRS and CDR2 is YFSETQ. The CDR3 covers 13 residues. The data were produced by immunoSEQ multiplex PCR, yet TCRdb's version contains in-frame clones alone and is incomplete. Of 110,000 to 150,000 clones listed, roughly 80% are singletons. Sequencing was performed on peripheral blood. The clonotype originates from a man between 65 and 85 years old who had recovered from COVID-19. The J gene is TRBJ2-3, the V gene TRBV5-1; possibly TRBD2 for D (5 bases). CDR3 DNA sequence: TGCGCCAGCAGCTGGACTGAGGGAGATACGCAGTATTTT. Protein product: CASSWTEGDTQYF. Full variable domain (missing parts from reference TRBV5-1 and TRBJ2-3): KAGVTQTPRYLIKTRGQQVTLSCSPISGHRSVSWYQQTPGQGLQFLFEYFSETQRNKGNFPGRFSGRQFSNSRSEMNVSTLELGDSALYLCASSWTEGDTQYFGPGTRLTVL.